These T cell receptor beta chains were read from a single sample in a study of T cell responses to AZD1222 COVID-19 vaccine. Repertoires were generated with immunoSEQ multiplex PCR, while TCRdb's copy carries only in-frame clones and drops some. The sample has approximately 200,000 clones, around 94% seen once; the top ten hold approximately 1.5%. The source material was peripheral blood, sampled 28 days after the second dose of the MenACWY control vaccine. The receptors come from an adult who received the MenACWY meningococcal vaccine as a control. CDR3s include the opening cysteine and the closing phenylalanine or tryptophan. A D gene is named only where the DNA matches it firmly. Rows give clone size only sometimes, using once, few, many, or a class for an expanded clone.

>-|TRBJ1-1|TRBV7-2|TRBD1
TGTGCCAGCAGCCCAGTGCAGGGGGCATTTCCTGAAGCTTTCTTT
CASSPVQGAFPEAFF
>few|TRBJ1-5|TRBV28|-
TGTGCCAGCAGCCATCGGGGCCAAATCCCTAATCAGCCCCAGCATTTT
CASSHRGQIPNQPQHF
>-|TRBJ1-1|TRBV10-3|-
TGTGCCATCAGTGAGTGGAGGAACACTGAAGCTTTCTTT
CAISEWRNTEAFF
>-|TRBJ1-6|TRBV28|-
TGTGCCAGCAGCCCGGGGTCACGTCGAAATTCACCCCTCCACTTT
CASSPGSRRNSPLHF
>-|TRBJ2-7|TRBV9|-
TGTGCCAGCAGCGTAGCCGCGGTGCGGGACGAGCAGTACTTC
CASSVAAVRDEQYF
>-|TRBJ2-7|TRBV7-8|TRBD2
TGTGCCAGCAGCCCCCTAGCGGGAGGGCCCCACGAGCAGTACTTC
CASSPLAGGPHEQYF
>-|TRBJ2-3|TRBV27|TRBD2
TGTGCCAGCAGTTCACTAGCGGGAAGCACAGATACGCAGTATTTT
CASSSLAGSTDTQYF
>once|TRBJ2-7|TRBV5-8|-
TGTGCCAGCAGCTGGGGGACTCTTGAGCAGTACTTC
CASSWGTLEQYF
>-|TRBJ1-1|TRBV12-3/TRBV12-4|-
TGTGCCAGCAGTTCCACTGAAGCTTTCTTT
CASSSTEAFF
>once|TRBJ1-6|TRBV12-1|-
TGTGCCAGCAGCTTTCCCTTGGAAAAAGATTCACCCCTCCACTTT
CASSFPLEKDSPLHF
>-|TRBJ2-2|TRBV9|-
TGTGCCAGCAGCGTATTTACGGGGAACACCGGGGAGCTGTTTTTT
CASSVFTGNTGELFF
>few|TRBJ1-5|TRBV7-8|TRBD1
TGTGCCAGCAGCTCATACGGGGACAGAATTTTGGAGCCCCAGCATTTT
CASSSYGDRILEPQHF
>-|TRBJ2-5|TRBV7-9|TRBD1
TGTGCCAGCAGCGAAGATGGACAGGGATCAGAGACCCAGTACTTC
CASSEDGQGSETQYF
>-|TRBJ2-5|TRBV5-1|-
TGCGCCAGCAGCTTGCACAGCCAAGAGACCCAGTACTTC
CASSLHSQETQYF
>-|TRBJ2-6|TRBV6-5|-
TGTGCCAGCAGGAGCTCTGGGGCCAACGTCCTGACTTTC
CASRSSGANVLTF
>-|TRBJ2-3|TRBV6-5|TRBD2
TGTGCCAGCAGCCGAAGCGGGGTTTCCACAGATACGCAGTATTTT
CASSRSGVSTDTQYF
>-|TRBJ1-4|TRBV7-9|TRBD1
TGTGCCAGCAGCTTGACAGGGGCGTTAGGTAATGAAAAACTGTTTTTT
CASSLTGALGNEKLFF
>-|TRBJ1-3|TRBV9|-
TGTGCCAGCAGCGTAGCAGATTACGGAAACACCATATATTTT
CASSVADYGNTIYF